This T cell receptor (beta chain) was recovered during a study of beta chain features in type 1 diabetes. Notes on the study in general: Healthy donors had naive, central memory and Treg TCRB repertoires that appeared less similar than those seen among patients. Significant though moderate, a shortening of TCRB CDR3s appeared in all four CD4+ subsets of Type 1 diabetes patients. Although PCR might favor shorter templates, it would do so equally in patients and controls.

The V gene lost 4 bases and the J gene lost 9 bases, with 18 bases spanning the gap. Germline values: CDR1 SGHTA, CDR2 FQGTGA. The CDR3 runs to 14 residues. The authors reverse transcribed all of the isolated RNA, so sequencing captured expressed TCRB transcripts. Libraries were prepared by immunoSEQ multiplex PCR; TCRdb keeps only in-frame clonotypes and omits some of them. This table holds about 150,000 clones, approximately 7.8% found once. With regard to this clone: Its antigen is undetermined.

The sample taken for sequencing was central memory CD4+ T cells from blood. The rearrangement joins TRBV7-3 to TRBJ1-1; D remains ambiguous. This sequence was found in a woman in her thirties or forties with type 1 diabetes. CDR3 residues: CASSSTQTPVKAFF. Written as DNA, the CDR3 is TGTGCCAGCAGCTCCACCCAAACCCCGGTTAAAGCTTTCTTT.